This TCR beta chain is drawn from a study of lung T cells in sarcoidosis with Löfgren's syndrome. This clonotype is medium-sized within its sample. One entry per CDR3 protein, called by TCRdb with MiXCR from the reads. The sample has approximately 19,000 distinct CDR3 sequences; about 20% are singletons. Sequencing was done on a sample of CD4+ T cells from PBMCs. The source is a human donor with sarcoidosis (Löfgren's syndrome or another form), or a control subject (not recorded which).

CDR3 nucleotides: TGTGCCAGCAGTTTAAATGGGGACTATGGCTACACCTTC. It yields the protein CASSLNGDYGYTF. V gene TRBV27 combines with J gene TRBJ1-2, with D uncertain. This CDR3 comprises 13 residues. Germline-derived CDR1 and CDR2 are MNHEY and SMNVEV (reference sequence). The ends were cut back, 2 bases at V and 3 bases at J, with 7 bases in the middle.